Listed below are T cell receptor beta chains from one sample, sequenced in a study of shared clonotypes between healthy human individuals. The assay was immunoSEQ multiplex PCR, and TCRdb's table has in-frame clones only and misses some. The sample holds about 1,800,000 clones; roughly 94% are singletons and the top ten take under 1.5%. The sample was naive CD8+ T cells sorted from blood. The receptors stem from a young man in good health. CDR3s include the opening cysteine and the closing phenylalanine or tryptophan. D genes are given only for firm matches. Expanded clones are given a class, and other clones once, few, many or no size at all.

size: .; J: TRBJ2-3; V: TRBV5-8; D: .; DNA: TGTGCCAGCAGCTGGGGTACCCCTCCACTTACAGATACGCAGTATTTT; CDR3: CASSWGTPPLTDTQYF
size: .; J: TRBJ1-1; V: TRBV7-2; D: .; DNA: TGTGCCAGCAGCCCCAAAATCGGACTGAGGAACACTGAAGCTTTCTTT; CDR3: CASSPKIGLRNTEAFF
size: .; J: TRBJ1-3; V: TRBV10-3; D: TRBD1; DNA: TGTGCCATCAGCGACAGGGACTGGGGAAACACCATATATTTT; CDR3: CAISDRDWGNTIYF
size: .; J: TRBJ2-7; V: TRBV11-2; D: .; DNA: TGTGCCAGCAGCTTAGACGGCGAGCAGTACTTC; CDR3: CASSLDGEQYF
size: .; J: TRBJ2-7; V: TRBV9; D: TRBD2; DNA: TGTGCCAGCAGCCTTAGCGGGAGTGACTCCTACGAGCAGTACTTC; CDR3: CASSLSGSDSYEQYF
size: .; J: TRBJ2-2; V: TRBV4-1; D: TRBD2; DNA: TGCGCCAGCAGCCAAAAACCGGGACTAACGAACACCGGGGAGCTGTTTTTT; CDR3: CASSQKPGLTNTGELFF
size: .; J: TRBJ1-2; V: TRBV27; D: .; DNA: TGTGCCAGCAGTTCCGTAGAAGCCTCTAACTATGGCTACACCTTC; CDR3: CASSSVEASNYGYTF
size: .; J: TRBJ2-1; V: TRBV11-2; D: .; DNA: TGTGCCAGCAGCTTAGGGGTTGAATACAATGAGCAGTTCTTC; CDR3: CASSLGVEYNEQFF
size: once; J: TRBJ1-2; V: TRBV7-2; D: .; DNA: TGTGCCAGCAGCTTATCCGGGGATGATCTGAGTAGCTACACCTTC; CDR3: CASSLSGDDLSSYTF
size: .; J: TRBJ2-6; V: TRBV13; D: .; DNA: TGTGCCAGCAGTCTGGCTGGGGCCAACGTCCTGACTTTC; CDR3: CASSLAGANVLTF